The clone carrying this T cell receptor beta chain has only a few counts. This record comes from a study of OX40 agonist ivuxolimab in advanced cancers. Trimming took off 4 bases at V and 6 bases at J, with 9 bases between the two ends. The CDR3 is 12 residues long. Germline-derived CDR1 and CDR2 are SNHLY and FYNNEI. Using immunoSEQ multiplex PCR, the repertoire was profiled, and TCRdb retains in-frame clones only, with some absent. Counted here are 95,000 to 100,000 clones, 70% to 85% occurring once; the ten biggest clones make up 1.4% to 1.5%. The source was CD4+ or CD8+ T cells sorted from blood, collected in a trial of the OX40 agonist ivuxolimab. The source of this sequence is an adult with an advanced solid tumor such as melanoma, head and neck, liver or kidney cancer. The chain has TRBV2 and TRBJ1-2; D not certain. Here the CDR3 DNA reads TGTGCCAGCAGTGCGCTAATGGATGGCTACACCTTC. Encoded protein: CASSALMDGYTF. The complete variable domain, with remaining parts taken from reference TRBV2 and TRBJ1-2, reads EPEVTQTPSHQVTQMGQEVILRCVPISNHLYFYWYRQILGQKVEFLVSFYNNEISEKSEIFDDQFSVERPDGSNFTLKIRSTKLEDSAMYFCASSALMDGYTFGSGTRLTVV.